This T cell receptor beta chain was recovered during a study of T cell changes during pregnancy in multiple sclerosis. V was clipped by 1 base and J by 4 bases, with 19 bases between them. CDR1 and CDR2 (germline): SEHNR, FQNEAQ (reference sequence). The CDR3 length is 17 residues. Clones were sequenced by immunoSEQ multiplex PCR, and TCRdb holds only the in-frame ones, with some missing. The sample lists 80,000 to 100,000 clones, roughly 91% seen once, with around 1.7% in the top ten. The genes are TRBV7-9 and TRBJ1-2; a possible D gene is TRBD1 (6 bases). The sequences come from peripheral blood, collected after pregnancy. This sequence was found in a female donor in good health, enrolled as a control in a pregnancy study. CDR3 bases: TGTGCCAGCAGCTTAGGGGTCGGACAGCTAGACGCCTATGGCTACACCTTC. The encoded protein is CASSLGVGQLDAYGYTF.